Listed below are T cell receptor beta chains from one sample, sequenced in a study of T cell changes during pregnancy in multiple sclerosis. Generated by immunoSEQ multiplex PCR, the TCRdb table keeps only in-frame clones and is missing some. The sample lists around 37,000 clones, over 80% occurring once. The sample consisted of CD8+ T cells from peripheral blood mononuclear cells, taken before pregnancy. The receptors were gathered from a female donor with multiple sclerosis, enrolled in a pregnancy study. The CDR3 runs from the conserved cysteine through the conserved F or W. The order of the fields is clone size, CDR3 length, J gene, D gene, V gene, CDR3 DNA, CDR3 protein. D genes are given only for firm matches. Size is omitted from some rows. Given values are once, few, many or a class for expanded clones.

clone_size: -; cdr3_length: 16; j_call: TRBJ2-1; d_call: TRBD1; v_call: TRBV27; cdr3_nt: TGTGCCAGCAGTCCTGCCTCGACAGGGGGCTACAATGAGCAGTTCTTC; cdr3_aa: CASSPASTGGYNEQFF
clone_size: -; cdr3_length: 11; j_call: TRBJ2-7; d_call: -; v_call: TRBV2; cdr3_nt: TGTGCCAGCAGTCGGGACATCGAGCAGTACTTC; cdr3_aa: CASSRDIEQYF
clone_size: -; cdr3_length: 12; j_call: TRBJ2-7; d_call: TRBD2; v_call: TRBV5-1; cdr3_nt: TGCGCCAGCAGCTTGGCGGGGGGCGAGCAGTACTTC; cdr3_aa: CASSLAGGEQYF
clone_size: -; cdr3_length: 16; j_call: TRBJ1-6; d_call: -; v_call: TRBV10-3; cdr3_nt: TGTGCCATCAGTGAGTCCACCGCCGCTAGAAATTCACCCCTCCACTTT; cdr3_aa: CAISESTAARNSPLHF
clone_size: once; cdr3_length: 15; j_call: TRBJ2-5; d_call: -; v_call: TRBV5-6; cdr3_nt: TGTGCCAGCAGCGCTGATCACAGGTTGGAAGAGACCCAGTACTTC; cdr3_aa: CASSADHRLEETQYF
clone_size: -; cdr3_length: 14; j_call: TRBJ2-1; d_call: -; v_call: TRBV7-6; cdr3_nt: TGTGCCAGCAGCTTAGGGCAGTTATACAATGAGCAGTTCTTC; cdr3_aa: CASSLGQLYNEQFF
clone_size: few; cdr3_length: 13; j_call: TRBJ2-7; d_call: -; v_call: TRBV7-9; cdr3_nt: TGTGCCAGCAGCTTGGGGAGAACCTACGAGCAGTACTTC; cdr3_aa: CASSLGRTYEQYF
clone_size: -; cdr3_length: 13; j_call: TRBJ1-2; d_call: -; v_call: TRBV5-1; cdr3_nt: TGCGCCAGCAGCTTGGATCTAATTCATGGCTACACCTTC; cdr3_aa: CASSLDLIHGYTF
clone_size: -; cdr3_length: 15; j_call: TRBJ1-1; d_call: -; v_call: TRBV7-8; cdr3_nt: TGTGCCAGCCTGGGGGGGCGCGGGTACGGCACTGAAGCTTTCTTT; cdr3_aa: CASLGGRGYGTEAFF
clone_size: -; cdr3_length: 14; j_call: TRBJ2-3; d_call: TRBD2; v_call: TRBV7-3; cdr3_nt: TGTGCCAGCGGCCTAGCGGGGGGGTCAGATACGCAGTATTTT; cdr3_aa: CASGLAGGSDTQYF
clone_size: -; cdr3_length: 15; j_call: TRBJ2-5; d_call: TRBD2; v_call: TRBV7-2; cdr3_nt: TGTGCCAGCAGCTTTGGCGGGGGGCCCCAAGAGACCCAGTACTTC; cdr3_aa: CASSFGGGPQETQYF
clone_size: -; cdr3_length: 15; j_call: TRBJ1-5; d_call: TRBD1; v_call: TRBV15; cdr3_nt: TGTGCCACCAGCAGAGTGACAGGGCTAAATCAGCCCCAGCATTTT; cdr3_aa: CATSRVTGLNQPQHF
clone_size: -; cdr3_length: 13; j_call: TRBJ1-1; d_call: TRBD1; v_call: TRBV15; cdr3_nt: TGTGCCACCAGCCTTGACAGGGATCTTGAAGCTTTCTTT; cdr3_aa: CATSLDRDLEAFF
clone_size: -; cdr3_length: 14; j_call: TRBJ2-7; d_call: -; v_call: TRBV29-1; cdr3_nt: TGCAGCGTTGCTTTCCGGGACACGTTTTACGAGCAGTACTTC; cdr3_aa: CSVAFRDTFYEQYF
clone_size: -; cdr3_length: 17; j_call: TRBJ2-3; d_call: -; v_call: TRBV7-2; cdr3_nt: TGTGCCAGCAGCACACCGGCAGGGTTCCCAAACACAGATACGCAGTATTTT; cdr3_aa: CASSTPAGFPNTDTQYF
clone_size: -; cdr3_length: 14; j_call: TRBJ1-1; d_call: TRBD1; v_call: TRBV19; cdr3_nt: TGTGCCAGTACCACCGGGACAGGGAGGGCTGAAGCTTTCTTT; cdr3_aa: CASTTGTGRAEAFF
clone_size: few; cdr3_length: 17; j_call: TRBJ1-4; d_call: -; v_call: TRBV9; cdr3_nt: TGTGCCAGCAGCGCCAACAGGGAAGTGGTAACTAATGAAAAACTGTTTTTT; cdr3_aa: CASSANREVVTNEKLFF